The 30 T cell receptor beta chains in this list originate from one sample, sequenced in a study of CD8+ T cells in alopecia areata (dated by TCRdb to 2017 to 2018). Libraries were prepared through the immunoSEQ multiplex PCR assay. RNA was extracted from all samples and reverse transcribed into cDNA, which served as template for TCR sequencing. TCRdb retrieved this table from immuneACCESS and kept in-frame rearrangements only. Not all clones are present; in checked studies, unresolved V genes account for under half, and no reason is known for the remainder. The sample table holds 120,000 or so clones, of which around 61% were seen once. Approximately 3% of the sample is taken by the ten largest. The sequenced material came from CD4+ T cells sorted from blood. All receptors come from a human donor in good health.

V gene TRBV7-2 combines with J gene TRBJ1-2; D is undetermined. V lost 7 bases to trimming and J lost 1 base, with 13 bases between them. The CDR3 is 14 residues long. Germline CDR1 reads SGHTA; CDR2 reads FQGNSA. CDR3 amino acids: CASTQTAFNYGYTF. The CDR3 coding sequence is TGTGCCAGCACCCAGACGGCCTTTAACTATGGCTACACCTTC.

The chain couples TRBV29-1 to TRBJ2-7; tentatively, D is TRBD1 (5 bases). This CDR3 comprises 12 residues. Germline V gene lookup returns CDR1 SQVTM and CDR2 ANQGSEA. V was clipped by 8 bases and J by 4 bases, with 15 bases between them. The DNA of the CDR3 is TGCAGCCATCTGGGGCAGGGTTACGAGCAGTACTTC. This codes for CSHLGQGYEQYF.

The chain has TRBV19 and TRBJ2-7; TRBD2 is a possible D gene (5 bases). The CDR3 spans 15 residues. V lost 5 bases and J lost 0, with 14 bases in between. Germline CDR1 is LNHDA and CDR2 is SQIVND (reference sequence). The CDR3 is CASSVIGLSSYEQYF. The CDR3, as DNA: TGTGCCAGTAGTGTCATAGGACTGAGCTCCTACGAGCAGTACTTC.

This clone appeared a single time. J is TRBJ2-5 and V is TRBV6-5, with D perhaps TRBD1 or TRBD2 (5 bases each). Looked up from germline, CDR1 is MNHEY and CDR2 is SVGAGI. This CDR3 region has 11 residues. The V end lost 10 bases, the J end lost 4 bases, and 10 bases lay between the germline ends. The CDR3 sequence is CATQRGETQYF. Written as DNA, the CDR3 is TGTGCCACCCAGAGGGGAGAGACCCAGTACTTC.

This chain uses TRBV7-2 with TRBJ2-1; D perhaps matches TRBD1 (6 bases). Germline V lookup: CDR1 SGHTA, CDR2 FQGNSA. V was clipped by 5 bases and J by 4 bases, with 9 bases between them. This CDR3 spans 13 amino acids. The CDR3 region has the DNA TGTGCCAGCAGCCCGGACAGTTACAATGAGCAGTTCTTC. Amino acid sequence: CASSPDSYNEQFF.

The V gene is TRBV15, the J gene TRBJ2-3; weak D call: TRBD2 (7 bases). Germline lookup yields CDR1 LNHNV and CDR2 YYDKDF (reference sequence). V shed 1 base and J shed 3 bases, with 11 bases lying between them. The CDR3 contains 15 residues. The CDR3 loop reads CATSRVRGGTDTQYF. CDR3 DNA: TGTGCCACCAGCAGAGTGAGGGGGGGAACAGATACGCAGTATTTT.

The V and J genes are TRBV30 and TRBJ2-7, with D tentatively TRBD1 or TRBD2 (5 bases each). The CDR3 contains 11 residues. V lost 1 base, J lost 6 bases, and 7 bases lay in between. Germline V gene lookup returns CDR1 GTSNPN and CDR2 SVGIG (reference sequence). The CDR3 DNA reads TGTGCCTGGAGTGCTGGGGGCGAGCAGTACTTC. It encodes CAWSAGGEQYF.

The gene calls are TRBV10-3 and TRBJ2-7; TRBD1 is a possible D gene (6 bases). CDR1 is ENHRY, CDR2 SYGVKD, per germline. Trimming cost V 4 bases and J 0 bases, with 13 bases left between them. The CDR3 extends over 15 amino acids. The CDR3 bases are TGTGCCATCAGTGCTTTACAGGGAAGCTCCTACGAGCAGTACTTC. This sequence encodes CAISALQGSSYEQYF.

The chain employs TRBV29-1 and TRBJ2-4; D gene ambiguous. Germline CDR1 reads SQVTM; CDR2 reads ANQGSEA. Trimming stripped 3 bases from V and 2 bases from J, with 14 bases between. The CDR3 totals 15 residues. In DNA form, the CDR3 reads TGCAGCGTTGATCCTAGTGAGGTGCCCAAAAACATTCAGTACTTC. It is translated as CSVDPSEVPKNIQYF.

The V gene is TRBV4-2, the J gene TRBJ1-2; 10 positions agree with TRBD1. The CDR3 loop spans 17 amino acids. In germline, CDR1 is LGHNA, CDR2 YNFKEQ. Trimming took 0 bases from V and 6 from J; bases not matched to a gene: 10. Here the CDR3 DNA reads TGTGCCAGCAGCCAAGAAGCATCGGGACAGGGGTTAAATGGCTACACCTTC. This sequence encodes CASSQEASGQGLNGYTF.

The chain couples TRBV29-1 to TRBJ2-6; D might be TRBD1 or TRBD2, each matching 5 bases. The CDR3 covers 16 residues. V lost 6 bases and J 0 bases, leaving 15 bases between the germline ends. CDR1 SQVTM and CDR2 ANQGSEA come from the germline V gene. CDR3 bases: TGCAGCGTGAGATCGGGACGGATCTCTGGGGCCAACGTCCTGACTTTC. Residues: CSVRSGRISGANVLTF.

This clone showed up just a few times. V and J are TRBV29-1 and TRBJ1-1; tentatively, D is TRBD1 (5 bases). The CDR3 covers 13 residues. CDR1 is SQVTM and CDR2 is ANQGSEA in the germline V gene. Trimming removed 4 bases from V and 1 base from J, with 10 bases in between. CDR3 amino acids: CSVAVTANTEAFF. The DNA of the CDR3 is TGCAGCGTTGCTGTGACAGCGAACACTGAAGCTTTCTTT.

The CDR3 here is CASSPLRGGSETQYF. The CDR3 nucleotides are TGTGCCAGCAGCCCCCTGCGCGGGGGGTCGGAGACCCAGTACTTC. V is TRBV7-2 and J is TRBJ2-5, with 8 bases that match TRBD2. CDR1 SGHTA and CDR2 FQGNSA come from the germline V gene. The CDR3 has 15 residues. Trimming at V came to 5 bases and at J to 5 bases, leaving 10 bases not matched to a gene.

This sequence joins TRBV28 and TRBJ2-3, with D tentatively TRBD1 or TRBD2 (5 bases each). V was clipped by 5 bases and J by 12 bases, with 18 bases between them. Germline assignment: CDR1 MDHEN and CDR2 SYDVKM. The CDR3 spans 13 residues. In nucleotides, the CDR3 is TGTGCCAGCAGTCTCGAGGGACCACCGACTCAGTATTTT. Translation gives CASSLEGPPTQYF.

The chain combines TRBV4-1 with TRBJ2-5; 14 bases are a match to TRBD2. Germline assignment: CDR1 MGHRA and CDR2 YSYEKL. V lost 3 bases, J lost 5 bases, and 5 bases stayed unmatched. The CDR3 consists of 16 residues. CDR3 amino acids: CASSQTSGGAWETQYF. Written as DNA, the CDR3 is TGCGCCAGCAGCCAGACTAGCGGGGGGGCCTGGGAGACCCAGTACTTC.

In the case of this clone: Other DNA sequences in the same sample also yield this CDR3. The chain uses TRBV29-1 and TRBJ2-7; TRBD2 is a possible D gene (6 bases). The germline CDR1 and CDR2 sequences are SQVTM and ANQGSEA. V lost 6 bases and J lost 6, with 12 bases in between. The CDR3 has 11 amino acids. CDR3 in amino acids: CSVDGGGEQYF. In nucleotides, the CDR3 is TGCAGCGTCGATGGGGGAGGCGAGCAGTACTTC.

This clone was seen more than once but under ten times. V and J are TRBV7-8 and TRBJ2-7, with 9 nucleotides matching TRBD1. The CDR3 runs 13 residues. The trim removed 3 bases at V and 6 bases at J, leaving 3 bases unmatched. Germline V gene lookup returns CDR1 SGHVS and CDR2 FQNEAQ. CDR3: CASSLGQGVEQYF. CDR3 in DNA: TGTGCCAGCAGCTTGGGACAGGGCGTCGAGCAGTACTTC. The whole variable domain, remainder taken from reference TRBV7-8 and TRBJ2-7, is GAGVSQSPRYKVAKRGQDVALRCDPISGHVSLFWYQQALGQGPEFLTYFQNEAQLDKSGLPSDRFFAERPEGSVSTLKIQRTQQEDSAVYLCASSLGQGVEQYFGPGTRLTVT.

This clone was observed once. The rearrangement joins TRBV4-1 to TRBJ1-4; a weak D match, TRBD1 (6 bases). Trimming left V 5 bases short and J 7 bases short, with 17 bases between. Germline CDR1 is MGHRA and CDR2 is YSYEKL. The CDR3 consists of 15 residues. Written as DNA, the CDR3 is TGCGCCAGCAGCTCCTACAGGGATAAGGGTGAAAAACTGTTTTTT. This translates into CASSSYRDKGEKLFF.

This chain joins TRBV5-1 and TRBJ2-5, with 8 positions matching TRBD1. Germline V gene lookup returns CDR1 SGHRS and CDR2 YFSETQ. V was clipped by 3 bases and J by 2 bases; unmatched bases: 6. This CDR3 has 15 amino acids. CDR3 loop: CASSWMGQDQETQYF. The CDR3 DNA reads as TGCGCCAGCAGCTGGATGGGACAGGATCAAGAGACCCAGTACTTC.

The CDR3: CASSSPGEAKNIQYF. In DNA, the CDR3 is TGTGCCAGCAGCTCTCCCGGGGAGGCCAAAAACATTCAGTACTTC. The chain uses TRBV6-6 and TRBJ2-4; D may be TRBD2 (5 bases). V lost 6 bases and J lost 1, with 13 bases in between. There are 15 residues in the CDR3. CDR1 is MNHNY, CDR2 SVGAGI, per germline (reference sequence).

The chain links TRBV19 to TRBJ1-4; D not certain. V lost 5 bases and J 8 bases, leaving 15 bases between the germline ends. In germline, CDR1 is LNHDA, CDR2 SQIVND (reference sequence). The CDR3 runs 14 residues. The DNA of the CDR3 is TGTGCCAGTAGTTTCCCGGGAACTGGCGAAAAACTGTTTTTT. Translation: CASSFPGTGEKLFF.

The J gene is TRBJ1-5, the V gene TRBV27; 12 nucleotides match TRBD1. V trimming: 5 bases; J trimming: 7 bases; junction bases outside the gene matches: 6. This CDR3 has 15 residues. Germline values: CDR1 MNHEY, CDR2 SMNVEV (reference sequence). This chain's CDR3 is CASSALGTGGQPQHF. The CDR3 region has the DNA TGTGCCAGCAGTGCGCTTGGGACAGGGGGCCAGCCCCAGCATTTT.

The chain joins TRBV18 to TRBJ1-1; D gene uncertain. Germline CDR1 KGHSH, CDR2 LQKENI. The CDR3 has 15 amino acids. V was cut by 6 bases and J by 4 bases, with 18 bases left in between. The CDR3 reads CASSSRGSPPTEAFF. The CDR3 DNA reads TGTGCCAGCTCTTCCCGAGGCAGTCCCCCCACTGAAGCTTTCTTT.

The J gene is TRBJ1-2, the V gene TRBV18; 7 bases match TRBD1. V lost 2 bases to trimming and J lost 4 bases; unmatched junction nucleotides: 4. The CDR3 has 14 residues. Germline CDR1 reads KGHSH; CDR2 reads LQKENI. CDR3 amino acids: CASSPTGASYGYTF. The CDR3 coding sequence is TGTGCCAGCTCACCAACAGGGGCGAGCTATGGCTACACCTTC.

The chain uses TRBV27 and TRBJ2-3; 7 nucleotides match TRBD1. CDR1 is MNHEY, CDR2 SMNVEV, per germline (reference sequence). Trimming removed 4 bases from V and 4 bases from J; junction bases left unmatched: 8. The CDR3 extends over 15 amino acids. CDR3: CASSSRQGMADTQYF. CDR3 nucleotides: TGTGCCAGCAGTTCTAGACAGGGAATGGCAGATACGCAGTATTTT.

A remark on this clone: Other DNA variants within this sample encode the same CDR3. V is TRBV30 and J is TRBJ1-1; D unresolved. Germline V gene sequence: CDR1 GTSNPN, CDR2 SVGIG (reference sequence). Trimming cost V 0 bases and J 0 bases, with 5 bases left between them. CDR3 length: 13 residues. DNA of the CDR3: TGTGCCTGGAGTGTACGGGTGAACACTGAAGCTTTCTTT. The encoded protein is CAWSVRVNTEAFF.

This clone was seen a handful of times. The chain joins TRBV2 to TRBJ2-7; 9 positions agree with TRBD1. The J segment lost 5 bases and the V segment lost 7 bases, leaving 6 bases of the junction unmatched. CDR1 and CDR2 from the germline V gene are SNHLY and FYNNEI. The length of the CDR3 is 13 residues. CDR3 in amino acids: CASTRDRENEQYF. The CDR3 DNA reads TGTGCCAGCACCCGGGACAGGGAAAACGAGCAGTACTTC. Looking up the rest from reference TRBV2 and TRBJ2-7 gives the full variable domain: EPEVTQTPSHQVTQMGQEVILRCVPISNHLYFYWYRQILGQKVEFLVSFYNNEISEKSEIFDDQFSVERPDGSNFTLKIRSTKLEDSAMYFCASTRDRENEQYFGPGTRLTVT.

V is TRBV4-2 and J is TRBJ2-5; D is unresolved. CDR3 size: 14 residues. V gave up 5 bases and J gave up 2 bases, with 12 bases separating them. Germline V CDR1 and CDR2: LGHNA, YNFKEQ. CDR3 in DNA: TGTGCCAGCAGCTCGAAATCGGGTCAAGAGACCCAGTACTTC. It encodes CASSSKSGQETQYF.

The chain uses TRBV11-2 and TRBJ2-5; tentatively, D is TRBD1 or TRBD2 (6 bases each). Per the germline V gene, CDR1 is SGHAT and CDR2 is FQNNGV. V lost 8 bases and J 4 bases, leaving 17 bases between the germline ends. CDR3 size: 14 residues. The CDR3 DNA reads as TGTGCCAGCTCGAGAGGGGGGCGACCAGAGACCCAGTACTTC. Protein: CASSRGGRPETQYF.

The chain links TRBV7-9 to TRBJ2-1; TRBD2 aligns across 13 bases. Germline V gene data show CDR1 as SEHNR and CDR2 as FQNEAQ (reference sequence). With 5 bases clipped from V and 9 bases from J, the junction kept 7 bases outside the gene matches. The CDR3 length is 15 residues. The CDR3 loop is CASSPWTSGGSEQFF. CDR3 sequence (DNA): TGTGCCAGCAGCCCCTGGACTAGCGGGGGCAGTGAGCAGTTCTTC.